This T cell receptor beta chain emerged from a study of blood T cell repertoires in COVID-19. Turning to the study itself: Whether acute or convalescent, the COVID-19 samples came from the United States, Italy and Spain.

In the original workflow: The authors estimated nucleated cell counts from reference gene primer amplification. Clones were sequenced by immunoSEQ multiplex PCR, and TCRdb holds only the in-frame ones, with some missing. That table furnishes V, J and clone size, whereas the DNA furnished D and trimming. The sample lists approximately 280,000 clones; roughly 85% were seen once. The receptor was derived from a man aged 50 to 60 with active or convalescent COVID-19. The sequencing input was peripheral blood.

CDR3 DNA: TGTGCCAGCAGCGGACCATGGACAGGTTGGGAACTGAACGAGCAGTACTTC. The encoded protein is CASSGPWTGWELNEQYF. The chain carries TRBV5-8 and TRBJ2-7, with 7 bases matching TRBD1. Germline CDR1 reads SGHTS; CDR2 reads YDEGEE. The CDR3 has 17 residues. With 4 bases clipped from V and 5 bases from J, the junction kept 18 bases outside the gene matches.